Following are 18 T cell receptor beta chains from one sample sequenced in a study of technical replicates of blood from several donors. TCRdb keeps only in-frame clones here, not all; method: immunoSEQ multiplex PCR. Here the sample spans around 72,000 clones, about nine tenths being singletons. Material for sequencing was PBMCs. The source is a human donor in good health. Some clones in this sample may be carry-over from other donors' samples.

The V gene is TRBV7-6, the J gene TRBJ2-1; D may be TRBD1 (6 bases). Germline CDR1 is SGHVS and CDR2 is FNYEAQ. V lost 2 bases, J lost 10 bases, and 12 bases lay in between. This CDR3 has 13 residues. The CDR3 loop reads CASSLSGDGEQFF. The CDR3 nucleotides read TGTGCCAGCAGCTTATCAGGGGACGGCGAGCAGTTCTTC.

This chain uses TRBV30 with TRBJ1-1, with TRBD1 identical over 7 bases. The CDR3 is 14 amino acids. Looked up from germline, CDR1 is GTSNPN and CDR2 is SVGIG (reference sequence). The ends lost 3 bases at V and 5 bases at J; junction bases unmatched: 9. The CDR3 region has the DNA TGTGCCTGGAGGACGGACCTCAGGGGGACTGAAGCTTTCTTT. Translated: CAWRTDLRGTEAFF.

The chain recombines TRBV11-2 with TRBJ2-5; 12 positions agree with TRBD2. Trimming removed 6 bases from V and 5 bases from J; junction bases left unmatched: 10. Germline V lookup: CDR1 SGHAT, CDR2 FQNNGV. This CDR3 is 16 amino acids long. CDR3 coding DNA: TGTGCCAGCAGACGACTAGCGGGAGCGAGGAACGAGACCCAGTACTTC. Protein product: CASRRLAGARNETQYF. Using reference TRBV11-2 and TRBJ2-5 for the parts outside the CDR3, the full variable domain is EAGVAQSPRYKIIEKRQSVAFWCNPISGHATLYWYQQILGQGPKLLIQFQNNGVVDDSQLPKDRFSAERLKGVDSTLKIQPAKLEDSAVYLCASRRLAGARNETQYFGPGTRLLVL.

The V and J genes are TRBV19 and TRBJ2-7, with TRBD2 matching 7 bases. Germline V gene lookup returns CDR1 LNHDA and CDR2 SQIVND (reference sequence). The ends lost 3 bases at V and 5 bases at J; junction bases unmatched: 10. There are 15 residues in the CDR3. The CDR3 reads CASSIEWEGRHEQYF. DNA of the CDR3: TGTGCCAGTAGTATTGAGTGGGAGGGCCGACACGAGCAGTACTTC.

In its sample, this clone was seen once. The chain recombines TRBV5-6 with TRBJ2-7, with 7 bases identical to TRBD2. The CDR3 consists of 15 residues. Germline CDR1 reads SGHDT; CDR2 reads YYEEEE. The trim removed 1 base at V and 1 base at J, leaving 5 bases unmatched. The CDR3 here is CASSLFTSASYEQYF. CDR3 DNA sequence: TGTGCCAGCAGCTTGTTCACTAGCGCTTCCTACGAGCAGTACTTC.

The CDR3 DNA reads TGTGCCAGCAGCGGGGAGGGGGGCTCCTATAATTCACCCCTCCACTTT. This translates into CASSGEGGSYNSPLHF. J is TRBJ1-6 and V is TRBV2; TRBD1 is a possible D gene (6 bases). V dropped 6 bases and J dropped 0 bases, with 12 bases sitting between them. Germline V gene data show CDR1 as SNHLY and CDR2 as FYNNEI. The CDR3 has 16 residues. Supplemented by reference TRBV2 and TRBJ1-6, the full variable domain reads EPEVTQTPSHQVTQMGQEVILRCVPISNHLYFYWYRQILGQKVEFLVSFYNNEISEKSEIFDDQFSVERPDGSNFTLKIRSTKLEDSAMYFCASSGEGGSYNSPLHFGNGTRLTVT.

This rearrangement joins TRBV5-5 to TRBJ2-7, with 8 bases aligning to TRBD1. With V trimmed by 4 bases and J by 0 bases, 9 bases remained unmatched. Germline V CDR1 and CDR2: SGHKS, YYEKEE (reference sequence). CDR3 length: 16 amino acids. The CDR3 reads CASSRPNTGGSYEQYF. CDR3 coding DNA: TGTGCCAGCAGCCGCCCGAATACAGGGGGCTCCTACGAGCAGTACTTC.

This clone is a singleton in its sample. The rearrangement uses TRBV10-3 and TRBJ2-2, with TRBD2 identical over 11 bases. Germline V gene data show CDR1 as ENHRY and CDR2 as SYGVKD. The CDR3 has 16 amino acids. The V segment lost 2 bases and the J segment 7 bases; nucleotides outside the gene matches: 6. CDR3 DNA sequence: TGTGCCATCAGTGAGGGGAGGGGACTAGCGGACGGGGAGCTGTTTTTT. This sequence encodes CAISEGRGLADGELFF.

V and J are TRBV4-2 and TRBJ2-3; 11 positions agree with TRBD2. V shed 4 bases, J shed 0 bases, and the junction held 0 bases outside the gene matches. This CDR3 has 15 amino acids. Germline V gene sequence: CDR1 LGHNA, CDR2 YNFKEQ. This chain's CDR3 is CASSRTSGSTDTQYF. CDR3 bases: TGTGCCAGCAGCCGGACTAGCGGGAGCACAGATACGCAGTATTTT.

CDR3 DNA sequence: TGTGCCAGTAGCTCCACAGGGATTGGAGGAAACACCATATATTTT. Its translation is CASSSTGIGGNTIYF. This chain connects TRBV19 to TRBJ1-3, with a weak D call TRBD1 (6 bases). The CDR3 covers 15 residues. Germline assignment: CDR1 LNHDA and CDR2 SQIVND (reference sequence). The V and J ends lost 6 bases and 4 bases respectively, with 16 bases between them.

The chain couples TRBV18 to TRBJ2-5, with D perhaps matching TRBD2 (6 bases). This CDR3 has 12 residues. The germline gives CDR1 KGHSH, CDR2 LQKENI. Trimming cost V 6 bases and J 2 bases, with 7 bases left between them. In DNA, the CDR3 is TGTGCCAGCTCTCGGGGGCAAGAGACCCAGTACTTC. As protein: CASSRGQETQYF.

The chain is built from TRBV19 and TRBJ2-3; D is unclear. The V gene lost 3 bases and the J gene lost 2 bases, with 9 bases spanning the gap. The CDR3 extends over 14 amino acids. Germline loops: CDR1 LNHDA, CDR2 SQIVND (reference sequence). The CDR3 sequence is CASSIRTDTDTQYF. CDR3 nucleotides: TGTGCCAGTAGTATTCGCACTGACACAGATACGCAGTATTTT.

This clone has more than one count but fewer than ten. This sample also contains other DNA sequences that code for the same CDR3. The chain links TRBV7-9 to TRBJ2-7; 11 nucleotides agree with TRBD1. The CDR3 consists of 15 residues. From germline, CDR1 is SEHNR and CDR2 FQNEAQ (reference sequence). After removal of 5 bases from V and 4 bases from J, the junction contained 7 bases not matched to a gene. The CDR3 reads CASSPTGTGGYEQYF. The CDR3 region has the DNA TGTGCCAGCAGCCCGACCGGGACAGGGGGGTACGAGCAGTACTTC.

The V gene is TRBV18, the J gene TRBJ1-2; TRBD1 might be the D (6 bases). Germline assignment: CDR1 KGHSH and CDR2 LQKENI. Trimming left V 0 bases short and J 7 bases short, with 15 bases between. The CDR3 contains 15 residues. CDR3 in DNA: TGTGCCAGCTCACCACCTTTCAACAGGGACGGTGGCTACACCTTC. Translated, it gives CASSPPFNRDGGYTF.

The chain uses TRBV7-9 and TRBJ2-1, with 9 positions matching TRBD2. CDR1 and CDR2 from the germline V gene are SEHNR and FQNEAQ (reference sequence). V shed 5 bases and J 2 bases; nucleotides not matched to a gene: 16. The CDR3 contains 19 residues. CDR3 residues: CASSKESGGWFITYNEQFF. CDR3 in DNA: TGTGCCAGCAGCAAAGAAAGCGGGGGGTGGTTTATAACCTACAATGAGCAGTTCTTC.

This rearrangement joins TRBV5-6 to TRBJ1-5; no definite D call. Trimming pared 1 base from V and 0 bases from J, leaving 5 bases between. The CDR3 is made up of 14 amino acids. The germline V gene has CDR1 SGHDT and CDR2 YYEEEE. The CDR3 here is CASSLSLSNQPQHF. CDR3 in DNA: TGTGCCAGCAGCTTGTCCCTTAGCAATCAGCCCCAGCATTTT.

The chain carries TRBV5-1 and TRBJ2-1; D remains ambiguous. CDR3 length equals 13 residues. Germline V gene lookup returns CDR1 SGHRS and CDR2 YFSETQ. With 4 bases removed from V and 3 bases from J, the gap between germline ends came to 8 bases. CDR3 sequence: CASSITDYNEQFF. The CDR3, as DNA: TGCGCCAGCAGCATAACAGACTACAATGAGCAGTTCTTC.

The chain recombines TRBV27 with TRBJ2-7; D may be TRBD1 (6 bases). The CDR3 runs 16 residues. The germline V and J ends were trimmed by 4 bases and 2 bases, with 18 bases remaining between them. Germline V gene sequence: CDR1 MNHEY, CDR2 SMNVEV (reference sequence). The CDR3 bases are TGTGCCAGCAGTTCATTTACAGGGAACGGCCCCTACGAGCAGTACTTC. Protein: CASSSFTGNGPYEQYF.